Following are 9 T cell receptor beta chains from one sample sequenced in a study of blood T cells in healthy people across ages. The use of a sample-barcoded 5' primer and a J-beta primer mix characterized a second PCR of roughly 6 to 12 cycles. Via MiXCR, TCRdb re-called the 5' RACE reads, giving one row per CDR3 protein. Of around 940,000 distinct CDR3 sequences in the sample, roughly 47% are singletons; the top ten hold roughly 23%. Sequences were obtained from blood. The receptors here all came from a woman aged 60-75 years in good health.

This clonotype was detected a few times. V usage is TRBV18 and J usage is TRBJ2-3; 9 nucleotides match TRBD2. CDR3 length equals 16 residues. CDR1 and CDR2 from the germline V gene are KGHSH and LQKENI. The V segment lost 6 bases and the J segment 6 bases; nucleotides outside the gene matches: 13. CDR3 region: CASSPGSGRGRDTQYF. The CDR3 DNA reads TGTGCCAGCTCCCCCGGTAGCGGGAGAGGTAGGGATACGCAGTATTTT.

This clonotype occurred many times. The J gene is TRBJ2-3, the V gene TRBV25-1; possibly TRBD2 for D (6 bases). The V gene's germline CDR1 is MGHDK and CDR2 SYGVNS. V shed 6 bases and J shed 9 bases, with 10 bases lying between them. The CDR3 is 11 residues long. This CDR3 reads CASRGGRTQYF. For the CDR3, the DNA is TGTGCCAGCAGGGGAGGCAGAACGCAGTATTTT. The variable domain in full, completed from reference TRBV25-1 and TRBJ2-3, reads EADIYQTPRYLVIGTGKKITLECSQTMGHDKMYWYQQDPGMELHLIHYSYGVNSTEKGDLSSESTVSRIRTEHFPLTLESARPSHTSQYLCASRGGRTQYFGPGTRLTVL.

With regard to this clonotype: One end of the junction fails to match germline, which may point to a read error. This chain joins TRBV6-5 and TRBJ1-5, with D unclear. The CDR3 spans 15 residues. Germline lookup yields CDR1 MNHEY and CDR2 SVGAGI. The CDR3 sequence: CASSRLAGANEPQHF. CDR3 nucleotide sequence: TGTGCCAGCAGCCGACTAGCGGGAGCCAATGAGCCCCAGCATTTT.

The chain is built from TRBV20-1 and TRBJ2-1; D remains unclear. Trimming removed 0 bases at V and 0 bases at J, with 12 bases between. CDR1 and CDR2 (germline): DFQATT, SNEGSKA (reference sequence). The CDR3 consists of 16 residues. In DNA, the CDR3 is TGCAGTGCTAGAGATGCTACACTTAGCTCCTACAATGAGCAGTTCTTC. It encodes CSARDATLSSYNEQFF.

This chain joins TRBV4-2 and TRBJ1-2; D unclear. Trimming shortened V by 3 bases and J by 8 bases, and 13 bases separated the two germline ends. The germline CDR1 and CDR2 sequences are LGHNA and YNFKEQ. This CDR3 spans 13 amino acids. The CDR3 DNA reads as TGTGCCAGCAGCCAGCCGGGCCCTAGAGGCTACACCTTC. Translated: CASSQPGPRGYTF.

CDR3 nucleotide sequence: TGTGCCAGCAGCTATGACGGGAGGCCTGACAATGAGCAGTTCTTC. Protein: CASSYDGRPDNEQFF. This chain joins TRBV12-3 or TRBV12-4 and TRBJ2-1; the match to TRBD2 covers 7 bases. The J segment lost 5 bases and the V segment lost 6 bases, leaving 10 bases of the junction unmatched. The CDR3 spans 15 residues.

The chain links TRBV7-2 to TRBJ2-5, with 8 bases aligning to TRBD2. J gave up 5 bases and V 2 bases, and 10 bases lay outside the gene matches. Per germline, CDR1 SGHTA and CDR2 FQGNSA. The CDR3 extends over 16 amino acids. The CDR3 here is CASSLSSAGGKETQYF. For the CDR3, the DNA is TGTGCCAGCAGCTTAAGCTCGGCGGGAGGAAAGGAGACCCAGTACTTC.

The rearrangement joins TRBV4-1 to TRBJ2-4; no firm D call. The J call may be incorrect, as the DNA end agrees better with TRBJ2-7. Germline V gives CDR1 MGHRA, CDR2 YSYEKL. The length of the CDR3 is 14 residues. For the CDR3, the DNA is TGCGCCAGCAGCCATTTAATGGCTACATCCGAGCAGTACTTC. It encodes CASSHLMATSEQYF.

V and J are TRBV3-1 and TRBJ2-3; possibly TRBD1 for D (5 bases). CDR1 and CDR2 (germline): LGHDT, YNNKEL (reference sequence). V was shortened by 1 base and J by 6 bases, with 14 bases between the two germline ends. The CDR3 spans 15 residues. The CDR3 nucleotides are TGTGCCAGCAGCCAAGGTGGGGCCTCCTGGGATACGCAGTATTTT. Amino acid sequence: CASSQGGASWDTQYF.